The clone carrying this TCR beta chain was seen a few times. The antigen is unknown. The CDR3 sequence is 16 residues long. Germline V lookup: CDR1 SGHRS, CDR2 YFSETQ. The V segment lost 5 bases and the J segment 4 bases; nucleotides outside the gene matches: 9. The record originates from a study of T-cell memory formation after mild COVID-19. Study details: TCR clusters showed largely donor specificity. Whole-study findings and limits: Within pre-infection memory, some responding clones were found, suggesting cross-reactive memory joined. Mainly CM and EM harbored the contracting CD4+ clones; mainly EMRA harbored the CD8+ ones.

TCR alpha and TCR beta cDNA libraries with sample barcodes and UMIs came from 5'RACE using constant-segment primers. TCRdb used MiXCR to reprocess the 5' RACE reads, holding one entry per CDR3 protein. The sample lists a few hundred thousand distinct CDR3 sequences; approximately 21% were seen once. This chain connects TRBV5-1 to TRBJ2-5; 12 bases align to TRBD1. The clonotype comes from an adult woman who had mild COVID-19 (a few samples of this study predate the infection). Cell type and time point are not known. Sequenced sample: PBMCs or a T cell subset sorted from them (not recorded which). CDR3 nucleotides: TGCGCCAGCAGACAAACCGGGACAGGGGGCCTAGAGACCCAGTACTTC. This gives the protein CASRQTGTGGLETQYF.